The rows below give T cell receptor beta chains drawn from one sample of a study. One entry per CDR3 protein, called by TCRdb with MiXCR from the RT-PCR reads. This table has fewer than 800,000 distinct CDR3 sequences, more than 13% appearing once. The sample comprised memory CD4+ T cells from blood. The receptors were gathered from a female donor in good health, serving as a healthy control. Both conserved end residues are part of each CDR3. D genes are given only for firm matches. The listing skips clone size in some rows; elsewhere it reads once, few, many or a size class.

V	D	J	size	DNA	CDR3
TRBV9	NA	TRBJ1-5	few	TGTGCCAGCAGCGAGGCCCCTACAGGGAATCAGCCCCAGCATTTT	CASSEAPTGNQPQHF
TRBV28	NA	TRBJ1-2	few	TGTGCCAGCATCTACTCTGGGGGCTACACCTTC	CASIYSGGYTF
TRBV29-1	TRBD1	TRBJ2-3	many	TGCAGCGCCGGGACAGGGGCAGATACGCAGTATTTT	CSAGTGADTQYF
TRBV6-2/TRBV6-3	NA	TRBJ2-7	few	TGTGCCAGCAGTTACGATGGGGGGCGATCCTACGAGCAGTACTTC	CASSYDGGRSYEQYF
TRBV29-1	NA	TRBJ1-1	NA	TGCAGCGTAGCACAGGGATCCCCTGAAGCTTTCTTT	CSVAQGSPEAFF
TRBV5-1	NA	TRBJ1-1	few	TGCGCCAGCAGCTATACCGACTCTAACACTGAAGCTTTCTTT	CASSYTDSNTEAFF
TRBV5-1	NA	TRBJ2-7	NA	TGCGCCAGCAGCTTGGTGGACACCTCCTACGAGCAGTACTTC	CASSLVDTSYEQYF
TRBV20-1	NA	TRBJ2-5	many	TGCAGTGCCGATGCTATAAGACTAGACGAGACCCAGTACTTC	CSADAIRLDETQYF
TRBV20-1	TRBD2	TRBJ2-3	few	TGCAGTGCTAGAGAACCCAGCGGGGGATGGACAGATACGCAGTATTTT	CSAREPSGGWTDTQYF
TRBV5-1	NA	TRBJ2-5	few	TGCGCCAGCAGCTTGGAGGGAATTGAGACCCAGTACTTC	CASSLEGIETQYF
TRBV5-1	TRBD1	TRBJ2-7	NA	TGCGCCAGCAGCTATTCCGGGACAGATAGGGCCGAGCAGTACTTC	CASSYSGTDRAEQYF
TRBV11-2	TRBD2	TRBJ2-2	NA	TGTGCCAGCAGCCCTACTAGCGGGGCCACCGGGGAGCTGTTTTTT	CASSPTSGATGELFF
TRBV19	NA	TRBJ1-2	once	TGTGCCACCACACCTTTGGCAGAGAAAAACTATGGCTACACCTTC	CATTPLAEKNYGYTF
TRBV10-3	NA	TRBJ2-7	many	TGTGCCATCAAGGCGGTAGGGTTGCGCTCCGAGCAGTACTTC	CAIKAVGLRSEQYF
TRBV12-3/TRBV12-4	NA	TRBJ1-2	few	TGTGCCAGCAGTTTAGGGGGGGCTCATTCGGCGGGCTACACCTTC	CASSLGGAHSAGYTF
TRBV20-1	NA	TRBJ1-4	NA	TGCAGTGCTTACCCCGCTGCAACTAATGAAAAACTGTTTTTT	CSAYPAATNEKLFF
TRBV5-4	NA	TRBJ2-1	NA	TGTGCCAGCAGCCTAGGGCGGGATGTCGCCGATGAGCAGTTCTTC	CASSLGRDVADEQFF
TRBV6-2/TRBV6-3	NA	TRBJ2-1	many	TGTGCCAGCAGTCTGGACTTAAGATTCAATGAGCAGTTCTTC	CASSLDLRFNEQFF
TRBV12-3/TRBV12-4	NA	TRBJ1-2	few	TGTGCCAGCAGACTCGGGAATCCTGGCTACACCTTC	CASRLGNPGYTF
TRBV20-1	TRBD1	TRBJ1-5	NA	TGCAGTGCTAGAGCTCTAGGACAGGGTGATCAGCCCCAGCATTTT	CSARALGQGDQPQHF
TRBV5-1	NA	TRBJ1-2	few	TGCGCCAGCAGCTACGACAATAACTATGGCTACACCTTC	CASSYDNNYGYTF
TRBV5-1	TRBD1	TRBJ1-6	few	TGCGCCAGTACAAAGGGGGCGAATTCACCCCTCCACTTT	CASTKGANSPLHF
TRBV5-5	NA	TRBJ1-2	few	TGTGCCAGCAGACCTGACATAAACAACTATGGCTACACCTTC	CASRPDINNYGYTF
TRBV6-2/TRBV6-3	TRBD1	TRBJ1-5	NA	TGTGCCAGCAGTTACTCGAATGGACAGGGGGCGATCAATCAGCCCCAGCATTTT	CASSYSNGQGAINQPQHF
TRBV4-1	NA	TRBJ1-1	many	TGCGCCAGCAGCCCCCAGGGTTTAAGGAAAGAACCGAACACTGAAGCTTTCTTT	CASSPQGLRKEPNTEAFF
TRBV11-2	NA	TRBJ2-1	few	TGTGCCAGCAGCTTTAAGTTGGGCTCCTACAATGAGCAGTTCTTC	CASSFKLGSYNEQFF
TRBV28	TRBD1	TRBJ1-5	NA	TGTGCCAGCAGTTTTTTCCCATCTTGGCAGGGGGCGAGTTATGGACGGGTTAAGGTATATTTT	CASSFFPSWQGASYGRVKVYF
TRBV20-1	TRBD2	TRBJ2-5	many	TGCAGTGCCCCATTAGCGGGAGGGTGGGAGACCCAGTACTTC	CSAPLAGGWETQYF
TRBV12-3/TRBV12-4	TRBD1	TRBJ2-2	many	TGTGCCAGCAGACAGGGGGCCTTGAACACCGGGGAGCTGTTTTTT	CASRQGALNTGELFF
TRBV12-3/TRBV12-4	NA	TRBJ2-7	many	TGTGCCAGCAGTTTAACACCCAACTACGAGCAGTACTTC	CASSLTPNYEQYF
TRBV4-3	NA	TRBJ2-1	many	TGCGCCAGCAGCCAAGAGACTGCCTACAATGAGCAGTTCTTC	CASSQETAYNEQFF
TRBV20-1	TRBD1	TRBJ2-7	many	TGCAGTGCTAGAACCGGGACAGGGGTTAAGCAGTACTTC	CSARTGTGVKQYF
TRBV4-1	NA	TRBJ2-7	few	TGCGCCAGCAGCCAAGGGGCTGGCGGTTATTCGGGGTCCTACGAGCAGTACTTC	CASSQGAGGYSGSYEQYF
TRBV4-3	NA	TRBJ2-6	few	TGCGCCAGCAGCCAACAAACAGGGTGGGGTGGGGCCAACGTCCTGACTTTC	CASSQQTGWGGANVLTF
TRBV12-3/TRBV12-4	NA	TRBJ2-4	few	TGTGCCAGCAGTTTAGAAGGGGGTGCAAACATTCAGTACTTC	CASSLEGGANIQYF
TRBV7-9	TRBD1	TRBJ1-5	NA	TGTATCCCAGGTGAGACAGGGGGCCATCAGCCCCAGCATTTT	CIPGETGGHQPQHF
TRBV12-3/TRBV12-4	NA	TRBJ1-1	few	TGTGCCAGCACCCGACTGGGGACTGAAGCTTTCTTT	CASTRLGTEAFF
TRBV3-1	TRBD2	TRBJ2-1	many	TGTGCCAGCAGCTCCCTAGCGGGGTACAATGAGCAGTTCTTC	CASSSLAGYNEQFF
TRBV7-2	TRBD1	TRBJ1-6	NA	TGTGCCAGCGGCGACAGGGTGCTTTCACCCCTCCACTTT	CASGDRVLSPLHF
TRBV29-1	TRBD1	TRBJ2-5	many	TGCAGCGTGCCGGATCGGGACAGGGGGGAGACCCAGTACTTC	CSVPDRDRGETQYF
TRBV12-3/TRBV12-4	NA	TRBJ2-1	many	TGTGCCAGCAGGCTGGACTCCTCAAATGAGCAGTTCTTC	CASRLDSSNEQFF
TRBV20-1	NA	TRBJ2-5	few	TGCAGTGCCCCTCGAGGGCAAGAGACCCAGTACTTC	CSAPRGQETQYF
TRBV20-1	TRBD2	TRBJ2-3	NA	TGCAGTGCCCCGGGACTAGCGGCGATTGATACGCAGTATTTT	CSAPGLAAIDTQYF
TRBV5-1	TRBD1	TRBJ2-7	few	TGCGCCAGCAGCTCCATCACAGGGGGCCAGTACGAGCAGTACTTC	CASSSITGGQYEQYF
TRBV6-2/TRBV6-3	NA	TRBJ2-7	few	TGTGCCAGCAGGACGGCGGGGACCTACGAGCAGTACTTC	CASRTAGTYEQYF
TRBV20-1	NA	TRBJ1-3	many	TGCAGTGCGTTATCGAGGCGGAGGGCGACTGGAAACACCATATATTTT	CSALSRRRATGNTIYF
TRBV7-7	NA	TRBJ2-2	NA	TGTGCTAGCAGCCCTCCGTTGGGGGACACCGGGGAGCTGTTTTTT	CASSPPLGDTGELFF
TRBV5-6	NA	TRBJ2-1	many	TGTGCCAGCAGCTTGCAGTACTCAAATGAGCAGTTCTTC	CASSLQYSNEQFF
TRBV28	NA	TRBJ2-1	few	TGTGCCAGCAGTTCTACTTCGGACAGATACAATGAGCAGTTCTTC	CASSSTSDRYNEQFF
TRBV6-5	NA	TRBJ2-5	many	TGTGCCAGCAGTTCTCCCCGCAGGGCCCAAGAGACCCAGTACTTC	CASSSPRRAQETQYF
TRBV7-2	NA	TRBJ1-5	NA	TGTGCCAGCAGCCAGTTCCAGGGGCTGAGCAATCAGCCCCAGCATTTT	CASSQFQGLSNQPQHF
TRBV28	TRBD2	TRBJ2-7	NA	TGTGCCAGCAGTTTAGTCTCGGCTAGCGGGAGCGAGCAGTACTTC	CASSLVSASGSEQYF
TRBV20-1	TRBD2	TRBJ2-5	NA	TGCAGTGCTGCGACTAGCGGGGGAGAGACCCAGTACTTC	CSAATSGGETQYF
TRBV9	TRBD1	TRBJ1-6	few	TGTGCCAGCAGCACAGGGGGGGGATCTAATTCACCCCTCCACTTT	CASSTGGGSNSPLHF